The 17 T cell receptor beta chains presented below share a single source sample, sequenced in a study of T cell repertoires in cytomegalovirus infection. Their antigens remain unidentified. TCRdb re-analysed the reads in MiXCR, keeping a single row per CDR3 protein. The sample lists about 770,000 distinct CDR3 sequences; approximately 32% were seen once. Source: cultured CD8+ T cells from PBMCs, taken from culture after CMV antigen stimulation. Source of these receptors: a human donor in good health (CMV status not recorded). Some clones in this sample may be carry-over from other donors' samples.

This clonotype was observed a handful of times. The chain employs TRBV27 and TRBJ2-2, with TRBD1 identical over 7 bases. Looked up from germline, CDR1 is MNHEY and CDR2 is SMNVEV (reference sequence). With 3 bases clipped from V and 4 bases from J, the junction kept 11 bases outside the gene matches. The CDR3 has 17 amino acids. The CDR3: CASSFDRVKTFTGELFF. DNA of the CDR3: TGTGCCAGCAGTTTCGACAGGGTGAAGACTTTCACCGGGGAGCTGTTTTTT.

There are a few counts of this clonotype. V is TRBV4-3 and J is TRBJ1-3; D is ambiguous. CDR1 and CDR2 from the germline V gene are LGHNA and YSLEER. V dropped 1 base and J dropped 0 bases, with 10 bases sitting between them. The CDR3 runs to 16 residues. The CDR3 DNA is TGCGCCAGCAGCCAAGGGGCCGGGCACTCTGGAAACACCATATATTTT. Translation: CASSQGAGHSGNTIYF.

Worth noting for this clonotype: The junction departs from the called germline gene at one end, perhaps through a read error. The chain couples TRBV7-9 to TRBJ2-3; 12 bases line up with TRBD2. CDR3 size: 17 residues. Germline V gene sequence: CDR1 SEHNR, CDR2 FQNEAQ (reference sequence). CDR3 in DNA: TGTGCCAGCAGCTCAAGACTAGCGGGGGTCGTAGGGGATATGCAGTATTTT. Translating gives CASSSRLAGVVGDMQYF.

This clonotype occurred a few times. The genes are TRBV6-4 and TRBJ1-1, with D possibly matching TRBD1 (5 bases). The V gene lost 2 bases and the J gene lost 4 bases, with 11 bases spanning the gap. The CDR3 totals 14 residues. Germline loops: CDR1 MRHNA, CDR2 SNTAGT. This CDR3 reads CASSDPGRATEAFF. The CDR3 DNA follows: TGTGCCAGCAGTGACCCGGGACGGGCCACTGAAGCTTTCTTT.

As regards this clonotype: Since no conserved phenylalanine or tryptophan closes the CDR3, a read error is the likely cause. The chain employs TRBV7-6 and TRBJ2-1; 8 bases are shared with TRBD2. The germline V gene encodes CDR1 SGHVS and CDR2 FNYEAQ. This CDR3 has 17 residues. J gave up 5 bases and V 1 base, and 10 bases lay outside the gene matches. DNA of the CDR3: TGTGCCAGCAGCTTAGTCTGGGTAGCGGGGAGCGACAATGAGCAGTTCTGC. This encodes CASSLVWVAGSDNEQFC.

V and J are TRBV10-1 and TRBJ1-1, with 8 bases that match TRBD1. V dropped 6 bases and J dropped 6; count of bases not matched to a gene: 12. This CDR3 is built from 15 residues. The germline V gene has CDR1 WNHNN and CDR2 SYGVQD (reference sequence). The CDR3 loop reads CASSPRGQGRAEAFF. The CDR3 nucleotides are TGCGCCAGCAGCCCGAGAGGACAGGGTCGGGCTGAAGCTTTCTTT.

CDR3 sequence: CASSSLLAGLAFHEQFF. The CDR3 coding sequence is TGTGCCAGCAGTTCCCTCTTAGCGGGACTAGCGTTCCATGAGCAGTTCTTC. V and J are TRBV27 and TRBJ2-1; 10 nucleotides match TRBD2. The V segment lost 4 bases and the J segment 8 bases; nucleotides outside the gene matches: 14. The CDR3 loop spans 17 amino acids. CDR1 is MNHEY, CDR2 SMNVEV, per germline (reference sequence).

This rearrangement joins TRBV27 to TRBJ1-2; 7 bases align to TRBD1. The CDR3 consists of 13 residues. Germline V CDR1 and CDR2: MNHEY, SMNVEV (reference sequence). Germline trimming cut 5 bases from V and 4 bases from J; bases unmatched to any gene: 4. The CDR3 DNA reads as TGTGCCAGCAGTAAGGGACAGTCCTATGGCTACACCTTC. Encoded protein: CASSKGQSYGYTF.

In its sample, this clonotype was seen many times. CDR3 DNA: TGTGCCAGCAGTCCGCAGGGCCACTACGAGCAGTACGTC. Residues: CASSPQGHYEQYV. The rearrangement joins TRBV28 to TRBJ2-7, with a weak D call TRBD1 (5 bases). The CDR3 totals 13 residues. Between the trimmed V and J ends, which lost 5 bases and 3 bases, there was a span of 11 bases. Germline lookup yields CDR1 MDHEN and CDR2 SYDVKM.

The sample holds many counts of this clonotype. The V and J genes are TRBV7-6 and TRBJ2-1; 9 bases are a match to TRBD1. V dropped 3 bases and J dropped 3; count of bases not matched to a gene: 6. There are 16 residues in the CDR3. The germline CDR1 and CDR2 sequences are SGHVS and FNYEAQ. The CDR3 DNA reads TGTGCCAGCAGCTTCCCCCGGGACAGGGACTACAATGAGCAGTTCTTC. This encodes CASSFPRDRDYNEQFF.

This clonotype was counted between two and nine times. The chain links TRBV28 to TRBJ2-1, with D perhaps matching TRBD1 (6 bases). Germline CDR1 is MDHEN and CDR2 is SYDVKM. This CDR3 is built from 15 residues. With 3 bases removed from V and 4 bases from J, the gap between germline ends came to 13 bases. CDR3 sequence reads: CASSFLDRPYNEQFF. DNA of the CDR3: TGTGCCAGCAGTTTCCTCGACAGGCCTTACAATGAGCAGTTCTTC.

The V call is TRBV27, the J call TRBJ2-2; TRBD2 matches 9 bases. The ends lost 2 bases at V and 3 bases at J; junction bases unmatched: 7. The CDR3 is 17 amino acids. In germline, CDR1 is MNHEY, CDR2 SMNVEV (reference sequence). CDR3 protein: CASSLGRRGGHTGELFF. CDR3 bases: TGTGCCAGCAGTTTAGGACGGCGGGGGGGCCACACCGGGGAGCTGTTTTTT.

V and J are TRBV5-6 and TRBJ1-1, with D tentatively TRBD1 (6 bases). Trimming removed 3 bases from V and 4 bases from J, with 13 bases in between. The CDR3 is 14 amino acids. Per germline, CDR1 SGHDT and CDR2 YYEEEE. CDR3 loop: CASSSQGRGTEAFF. The CDR3 DNA follows: TGTGCCAGCAGCTCACAGGGACGGGGCACTGAAGCTTTCTTT.

In its sample, this clonotype was seen a few times. The V call is TRBV12-3 or TRBV12-4, the J call TRBJ1-2; TRBD1 might be the D (5 bases). Trimming took 5 bases from V and 0 from J, leaving 7 bases between them. The CDR3 spans 13 residues. The CDR3 region has the DNA TGTGCCAGCAGTGACAGTGCTAACTATGGCTACACCTTC. Protein: CASSDSANYGYTF.

This clonotype has ten or more counts. This sequence joins TRBV7-6 and TRBJ2-1; D perhaps matches TRBD1 (6 bases). Looked up from germline, CDR1 is SGHVS and CDR2 is FNYEAQ. The V and J ends lost 0 bases and 7 bases respectively, with 13 bases between them. The CDR3 has 15 residues. CDR3 bases: TGTGCCAGCAGCTTAGCGGGGGCACAGATGAATGAGCAGTTCTTC. Translated: CASSLAGAQMNEQFF. The variable domain in full, completed from reference TRBV7-6 and TRBJ2-1, reads GAGVSQSPRYKVTKRGQDVALRCDPISGHVSLYWYRQALGQGPEFLTYFNYEAQQDKSGLPNDRFSAERPEGSISTLTIQRTEQRDSAMYRCASSLAGAQMNEQFFGPGTRLTVL.

V usage is TRBV28 and J usage is TRBJ2-3, with TRBD1 identical over 9 bases. This CDR3 spans 16 amino acids. Unmatched junction bases numbered 8, after V lost 6 bases and J lost 1 base. The germline CDR1 and CDR2 sequences are MDHEN and SYDVKM. The chain's CDR3 is CASSSTGGYRTDTQYF. CDR3 bases: TGTGCCAGCAGCTCCACAGGGGGCTACCGCACAGATACGCAGTATTTT.

This clonotype was counted only a few times. The chain has TRBV4-1 and TRBJ1-2, with D hard to call. The CDR3 runs 15 residues. Germline loops: CDR1 MGHRA, CDR2 YSYEKL. V lost 0 bases and J 8 bases, leaving 16 bases between the germline ends. The CDR3 DNA sequence: TGCGCCAGCAGCCAAGATTTAAGGCCCGCCAGAGGCTACACCTTC. It yields the protein CASSQDLRPARGYTF.